This TCR beta chain was obtained from a study of early T cells in non-severe SARS-CoV-2 infection. Looking at the study overall: It was bulk RNA from unsorted whole blood that was sequenced, and the chains were unpaired. The study's findings and limits: VDJdb matching skewed toward anti-spike CD8 responses, missing private and CD4 specificities.

This clonotype was detected ten times or more. Its antigen is as yet unknown. TCRdb fed the 5' RACE reads into MiXCR, producing one record per CDR3 protein. Found here are tens of thousands of distinct CDR3 sequences, 10% to 15% of them singletons; the top ten hold about 4.7%. This CDR3 contains 14 residues. Trimming removed 7 bases at V and 8 bases at J, with 18 bases between. Germline V gene sequence: CDR1 MNHNY, CDR2 SVGAGI (reference sequence). This receptor was identified in an adult who was a healthcare worker with PCR-confirmed SARS-CoV-2 infection or an uninfected control (not recorded which). The sequenced sample was whole blood. The chain links TRBV6-6 to TRBJ2-1; a weak D match, TRBD2 (7 bases). The CDR3 DNA reads TGTGCCAGCACCCAACCGGGCGGGGGCTATGAGCAGTTCTTC. Translating gives CASTQPGGGYEQFF.